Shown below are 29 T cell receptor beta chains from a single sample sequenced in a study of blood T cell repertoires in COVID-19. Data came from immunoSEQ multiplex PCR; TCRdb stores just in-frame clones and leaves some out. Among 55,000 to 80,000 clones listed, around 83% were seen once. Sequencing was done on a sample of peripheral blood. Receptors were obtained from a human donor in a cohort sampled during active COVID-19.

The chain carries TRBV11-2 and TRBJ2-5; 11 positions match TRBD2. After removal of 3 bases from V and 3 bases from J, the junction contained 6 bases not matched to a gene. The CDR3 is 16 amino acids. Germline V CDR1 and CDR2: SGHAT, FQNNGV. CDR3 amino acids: CASSFGSGGAKETQYF. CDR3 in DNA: TGTGCCAGCAGCTTCGGTAGCGGGGGGGCCAAAGAGACCCAGTACTTC.

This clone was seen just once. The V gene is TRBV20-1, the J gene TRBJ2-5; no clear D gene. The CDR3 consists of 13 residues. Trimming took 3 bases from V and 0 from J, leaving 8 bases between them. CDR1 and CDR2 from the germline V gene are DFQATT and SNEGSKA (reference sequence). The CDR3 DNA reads TGCAGTGCTAGTCCCGGGTACCAAGAGACCCAGTACTTC. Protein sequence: CSASPGYQETQYF.

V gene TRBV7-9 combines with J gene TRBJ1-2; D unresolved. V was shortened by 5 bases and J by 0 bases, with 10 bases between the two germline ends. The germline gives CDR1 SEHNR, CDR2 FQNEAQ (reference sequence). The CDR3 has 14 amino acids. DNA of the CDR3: TGTGCCAGCAGCGCAAGAAGCTCTAACTATGGCTACACCTTC. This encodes CASSARSSNYGYTF.

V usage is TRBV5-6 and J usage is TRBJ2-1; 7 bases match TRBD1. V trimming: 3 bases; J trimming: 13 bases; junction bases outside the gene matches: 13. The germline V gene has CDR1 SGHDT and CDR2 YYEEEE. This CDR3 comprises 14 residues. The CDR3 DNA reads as TGTGCCAGCAGCTCCATTACTTGGACAGGACATCAGTTCTTC. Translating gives CASSSITWTGHQFF.

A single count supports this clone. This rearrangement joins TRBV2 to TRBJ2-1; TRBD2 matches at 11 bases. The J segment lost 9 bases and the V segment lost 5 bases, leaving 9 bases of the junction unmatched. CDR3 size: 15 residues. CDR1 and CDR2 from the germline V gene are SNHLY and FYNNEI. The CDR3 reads CASSYEGTSGGEQFF. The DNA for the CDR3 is TGTGCCAGCAGTTACGAAGGGACTAGCGGCGGTGAGCAGTTCTTC.

The chain's CDR3 is CASSPDRGGYGYTF. In DNA, the CDR3 is TGTGCCAGCAGTCCTGACAGGGGCGGGTATGGCTACACCTTC. V and J are TRBV6-5 and TRBJ1-2; TRBD1 aligns across 8 bases. The V gene end was trimmed by 5 bases and the J gene end by 5 bases; junction bases not matched to a gene: 7. Germline-derived CDR1 and CDR2 are MNHEY and SVGAGI. The CDR3 sequence is 14 residues long.

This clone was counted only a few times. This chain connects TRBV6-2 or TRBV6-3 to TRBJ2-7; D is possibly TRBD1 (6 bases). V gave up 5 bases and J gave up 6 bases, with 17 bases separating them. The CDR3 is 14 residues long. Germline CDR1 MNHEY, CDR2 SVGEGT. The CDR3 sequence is CASSRLQGSGEQYF. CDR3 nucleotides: TGTGCCAGCAGTCGACTACAGGGCAGCGGCGAGCAGTACTTC.

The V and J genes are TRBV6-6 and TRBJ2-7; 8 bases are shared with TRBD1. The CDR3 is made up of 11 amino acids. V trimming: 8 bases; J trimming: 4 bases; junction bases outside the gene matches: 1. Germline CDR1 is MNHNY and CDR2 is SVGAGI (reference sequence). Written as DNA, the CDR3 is TGTGCCAGCGGACAGGGTTACGAGCAGTACTTC. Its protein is CASGQGYEQYF.

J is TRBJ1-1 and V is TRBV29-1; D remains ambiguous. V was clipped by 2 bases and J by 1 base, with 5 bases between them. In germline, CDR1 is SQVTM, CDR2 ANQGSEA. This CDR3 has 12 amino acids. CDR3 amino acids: CSVESWNTEAFF. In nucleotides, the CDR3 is TGCAGCGTTGAATCCTGGAACACTGAAGCTTTCTTT.

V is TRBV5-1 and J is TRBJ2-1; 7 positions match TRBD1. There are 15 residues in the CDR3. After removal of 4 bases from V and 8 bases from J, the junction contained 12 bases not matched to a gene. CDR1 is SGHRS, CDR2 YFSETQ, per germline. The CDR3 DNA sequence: TGCGCCAGCAGCCTTAGGACAGGAGGCGGGTATGAGCAGTTCTTC. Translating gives CASSLRTGGGYEQFF.

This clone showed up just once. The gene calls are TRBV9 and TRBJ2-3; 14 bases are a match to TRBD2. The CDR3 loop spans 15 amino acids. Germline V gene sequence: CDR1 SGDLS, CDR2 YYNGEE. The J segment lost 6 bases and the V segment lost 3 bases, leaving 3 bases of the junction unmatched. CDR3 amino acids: CASSARLAGGDTQYF. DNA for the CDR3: TGTGCCAGCAGCGCCCGACTAGCGGGGGGGGATACGCAGTATTTT.

The CDR3 sequence: CASSLVAGGLETQYF. The DNA of the CDR3 is TGTGCCAGCAGCTTGGTAGCGGGGGGGCTCGAGACCCAGTACTTC. This chain uses TRBV5-6 with TRBJ2-5; 11 bases agree with TRBD2. The J segment lost 5 bases and the V segment lost 0 bases, leaving 3 bases of the junction unmatched. Germline V gene data show CDR1 as SGHDT and CDR2 as YYEEEE. This CDR3 region has 15 residues.

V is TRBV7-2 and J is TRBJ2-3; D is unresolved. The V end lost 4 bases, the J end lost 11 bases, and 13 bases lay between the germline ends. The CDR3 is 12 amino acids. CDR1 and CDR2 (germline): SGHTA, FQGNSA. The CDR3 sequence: CASSWAAREQYF. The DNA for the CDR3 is TGTGCCAGCAGCTGGGCCGCCCGCGAGCAGTATTTT.

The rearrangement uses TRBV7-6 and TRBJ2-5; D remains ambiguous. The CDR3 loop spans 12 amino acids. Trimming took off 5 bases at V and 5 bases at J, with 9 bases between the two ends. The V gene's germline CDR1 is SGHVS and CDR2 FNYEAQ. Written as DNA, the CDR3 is TGTGCCAGCAGCCGAGGAGCGGAGACCCAGTACTTC. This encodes CASSRGAETQYF. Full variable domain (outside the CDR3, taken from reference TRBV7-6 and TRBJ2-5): GAGVSQSPRYKVTKRGQDVALRCDPISGHVSLYWYRQALGQGPEFLTYFNYEAQQDKSGLPNDRFSAERPEGSISTLTIQRTEQRDSAMYRCASSRGAETQYFGPGTRLLVL.

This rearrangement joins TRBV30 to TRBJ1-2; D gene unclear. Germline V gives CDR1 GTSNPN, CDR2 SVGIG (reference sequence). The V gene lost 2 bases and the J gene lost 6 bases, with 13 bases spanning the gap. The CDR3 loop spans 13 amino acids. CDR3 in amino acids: CAWSRRGVNGYTF. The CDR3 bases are TGTGCCTGGAGTCGCCGAGGAGTAAATGGCTACACCTTC.

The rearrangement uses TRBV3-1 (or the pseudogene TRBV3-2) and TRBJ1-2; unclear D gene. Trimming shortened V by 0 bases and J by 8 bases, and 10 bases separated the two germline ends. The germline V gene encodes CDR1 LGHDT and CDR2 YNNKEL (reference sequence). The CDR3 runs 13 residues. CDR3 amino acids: CASSQDPREGYTF. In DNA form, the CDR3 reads TGTGCCAGCAGCCAAGATCCAAGGGAGGGCTACACCTTC.

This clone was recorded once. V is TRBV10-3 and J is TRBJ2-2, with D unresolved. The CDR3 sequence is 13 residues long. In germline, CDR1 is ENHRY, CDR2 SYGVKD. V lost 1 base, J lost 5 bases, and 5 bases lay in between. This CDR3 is CAISEYATGELFF. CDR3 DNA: TGTGCCATCAGTGAGTATGCGACCGGGGAGCTGTTTTTT.

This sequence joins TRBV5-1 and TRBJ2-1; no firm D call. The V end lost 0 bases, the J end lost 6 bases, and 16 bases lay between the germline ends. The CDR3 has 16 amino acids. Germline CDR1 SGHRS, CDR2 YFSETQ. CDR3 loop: CASSLAPGNMGNEQFF. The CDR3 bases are TGCGCCAGCAGCTTGGCCCCAGGAAACATGGGCAATGAGCAGTTCTTC.

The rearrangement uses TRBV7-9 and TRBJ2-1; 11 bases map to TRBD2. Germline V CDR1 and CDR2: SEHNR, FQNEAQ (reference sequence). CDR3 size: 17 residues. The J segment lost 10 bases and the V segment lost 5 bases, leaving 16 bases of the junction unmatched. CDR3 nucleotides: TGTGCCAGCAGCGCCTGGGGGGCTAGCGGGAGGTTTGGGGAGCAGTTCTTC. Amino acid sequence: CASSAWGASGRFGEQFF.

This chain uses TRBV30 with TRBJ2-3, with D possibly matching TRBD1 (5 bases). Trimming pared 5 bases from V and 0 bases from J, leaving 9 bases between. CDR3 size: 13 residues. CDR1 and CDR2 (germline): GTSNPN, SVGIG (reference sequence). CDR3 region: CAWRTLSTDTQYF. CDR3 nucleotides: TGTGCCTGGCGGACACTTAGCACAGATACGCAGTATTTT. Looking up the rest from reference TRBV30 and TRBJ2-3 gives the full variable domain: SQTIHQWPATLVQPVGSPLSLECTVEGTSNPNLYWYRQAAGRGLQLLFYSVGIGQISSEVPQNLSASRPQDRQFILSSKKLLLSDSGFYLCAWRTLSTDTQYFGPGTRLTVL.

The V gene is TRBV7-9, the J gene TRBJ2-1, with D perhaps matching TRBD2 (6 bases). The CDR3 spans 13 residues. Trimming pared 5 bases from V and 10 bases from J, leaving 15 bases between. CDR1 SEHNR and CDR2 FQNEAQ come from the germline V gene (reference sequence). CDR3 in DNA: TGTGCCAGCAGCATTGGGACTTCGGGAGAGCAGTTCTTC. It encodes CASSIGTSGEQFF. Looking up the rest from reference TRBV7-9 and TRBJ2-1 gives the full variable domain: DTGVSQNPRHKITKRGQNVTFRCDPISEHNRLYWYRQTLGQGPEFLTYFQNEAQLEKSRLLSDRFSAERPKGSFSTLEIQRTEQGDSAMYLCASSIGTSGEQFFGPGTRLTVL.

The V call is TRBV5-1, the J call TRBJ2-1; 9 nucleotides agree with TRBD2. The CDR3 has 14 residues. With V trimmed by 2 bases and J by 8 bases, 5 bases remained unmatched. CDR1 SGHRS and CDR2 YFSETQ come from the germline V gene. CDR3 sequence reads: CASSFRTSAYEQFF. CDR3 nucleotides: TGCGCCAGCAGCTTTAGGACTAGCGCATATGAGCAGTTCTTC.

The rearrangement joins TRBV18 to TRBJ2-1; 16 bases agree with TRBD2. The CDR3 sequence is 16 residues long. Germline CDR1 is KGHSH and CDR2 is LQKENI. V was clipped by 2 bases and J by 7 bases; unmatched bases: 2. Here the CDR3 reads CASSPGTSGRGNEQFF. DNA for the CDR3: TGTGCCAGCTCACCAGGGACTAGCGGGAGGGGTAATGAGCAGTTCTTC. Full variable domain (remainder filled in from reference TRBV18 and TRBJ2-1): NAGVMQNPRHLVRRRGQEARLRCSPMKGHSHVYWYRQLPEEGLKFMVYLQKENIIDESGMPKERFSAEFPKEGPSILRIQQVVRGDSAAYFCASSPGTSGRGNEQFFGPGTRLTVL.

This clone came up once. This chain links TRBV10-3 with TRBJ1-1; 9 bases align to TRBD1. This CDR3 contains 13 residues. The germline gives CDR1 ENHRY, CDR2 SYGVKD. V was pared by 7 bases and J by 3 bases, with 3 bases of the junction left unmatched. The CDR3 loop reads CAITDRGDTEAFF. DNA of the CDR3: TGTGCCATCACGGACAGGGGAGACACTGAAGCTTTCTTT.

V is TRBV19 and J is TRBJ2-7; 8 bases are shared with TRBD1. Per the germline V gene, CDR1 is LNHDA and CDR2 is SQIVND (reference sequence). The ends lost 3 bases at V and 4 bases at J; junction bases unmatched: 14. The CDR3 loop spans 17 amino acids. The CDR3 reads CASSISGTGLGRYEQYF. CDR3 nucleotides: TGTGCCAGTAGTATCTCCGGGACAGGTTTGGGGAGATACGAGCAGTACTTC. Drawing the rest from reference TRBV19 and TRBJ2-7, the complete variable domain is DGGITQSPKYLFRKEGQNVTLSCEQNLNHDAMYWYRQDPGQGLRLIYYSQIVNDFQKGDIAEGYSVSREKKESFPLTVTSAQKNPTAFYLCASSISGTGLGRYEQYFGPGTRLTVT.

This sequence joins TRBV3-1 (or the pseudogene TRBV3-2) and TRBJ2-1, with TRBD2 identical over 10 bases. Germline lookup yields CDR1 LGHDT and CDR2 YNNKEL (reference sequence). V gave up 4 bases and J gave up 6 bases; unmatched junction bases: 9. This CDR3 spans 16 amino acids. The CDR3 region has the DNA TGTGCCAGCAGCCGCTTTAGCGGGGGGTCTCTCAATGAGCAGTTCTTC. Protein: CASSRFSGGSLNEQFF.

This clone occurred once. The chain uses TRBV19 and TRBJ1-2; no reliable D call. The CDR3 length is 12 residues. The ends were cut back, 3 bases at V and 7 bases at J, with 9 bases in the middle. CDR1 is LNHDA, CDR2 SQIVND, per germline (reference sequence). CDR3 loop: CASSITAGGYTF. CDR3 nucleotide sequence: TGTGCCAGTAGTATCACAGCGGGTGGCTACACCTTC. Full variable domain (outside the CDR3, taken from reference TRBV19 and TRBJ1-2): DGGITQSPKYLFRKEGQNVTLSCEQNLNHDAMYWYRQDPGQGLRLIYYSQIVNDFQKGDIAEGYSVSREKKESFPLTVTSAQKNPTAFYLCASSITAGGYTFGSGTRLTVV.

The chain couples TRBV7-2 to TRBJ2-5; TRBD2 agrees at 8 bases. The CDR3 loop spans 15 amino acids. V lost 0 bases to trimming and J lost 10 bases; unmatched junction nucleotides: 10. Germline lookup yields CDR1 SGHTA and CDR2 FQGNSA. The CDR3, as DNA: TGTGCCAGCAGCTTAGCGCCCAGCGGGGGACTGGGCCAGTACTTC. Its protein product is CASSLAPSGGLGQYF.

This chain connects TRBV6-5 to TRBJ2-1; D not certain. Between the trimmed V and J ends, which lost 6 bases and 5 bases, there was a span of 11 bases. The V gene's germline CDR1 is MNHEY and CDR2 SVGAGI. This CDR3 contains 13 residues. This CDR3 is CASRASSHNEQFF. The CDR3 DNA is TGTGCCAGCAGGGCTAGTAGTCACAATGAGCAGTTCTTC.